What follows are 27 T cell receptor beta chains derived from one specimen sequenced in a study of T cell responses to AZD1222 COVID-19 vaccine (dated by TCRdb to about 2021). This specimen's time point label, interpreted: about 28 days (+/-7) after the second vaccine dose. The library was obtained by the immunoSEQ multiplex PCR assay. TCRdb re-hosts the immuneACCESS table, in-frame sequences only. Its copies lack some clones; in the studies checked, an unresolved V gene accounts for under half of them, and the cause for the rest is not known. A total of fewer than 120,000 clones appear in this sample, roughly 92% of them only once. The ten largest clonotypes hold over 2% of the sample. This material consisted of peripheral blood, taken 28 days after the second AZD1222 dose. Source of these receptors: an adult who received the AZD1222 COVID-19 vaccine.

The J gene is TRBJ2-4, the V gene TRBV4-1; 7 nucleotides align to TRBD2. The CDR3 totals 15 residues. V gave up 8 bases and J gave up 0 bases; unmatched junction bases: 7. From germline, CDR1 is MGHRA and CDR2 YSYEKL. The CDR3 DNA follows: TGCGCCAGCGGCCCGGGGGGATTAGCCAAAAACATTCAGTACTTC. Amino acid sequence: CASGPGGLAKNIQYF.

The chain uses TRBV10-3 and TRBJ2-7; maybe TRBD2 (6 bases). The CDR3 spans 15 residues. Germline loops: CDR1 ENHRY, CDR2 SYGVKD. V lost 3 bases, J lost 2 bases, and 14 bases lay in between. In DNA, the CDR3 is TGTGCCATCAGTGAATCTGGCGGAGGGGCCTACGAGCAGTACTTC. Its translation is CAISESGGGAYEQYF.

The V gene is TRBV28, the J gene TRBJ1-2; tentatively, D is TRBD1 (5 bases). Trimming removed 1 base from V and 5 bases from J, with 17 bases in between. The CDR3 totals 16 residues. Germline V lookup: CDR1 MDHEN, CDR2 SYDVKM. The CDR3 is CASSLYRKGWKYGYTF. CDR3 bases: TGTGCCAGCAGTTTATATAGGAAGGGGTGGAAGTATGGCTACACCTTC.

This rearrangement joins TRBV29-1 to TRBJ1-3; a weak D match, TRBD1 (5 bases). Between the trimmed V and J ends, which lost 2 bases and 2 bases, there was a span of 7 bases. Germline CDR1 SQVTM, CDR2 ANQGSEA. The CDR3 totals 13 residues. DNA for the CDR3: TGCAGCGTTGAATTCAGGGCTGGAAACACCATATATTTT. Translation gives CSVEFRAGNTIYF.

A single count supports this clone. This sequence joins TRBV19 and TRBJ1-1; D unresolved. From germline, CDR1 is LNHDA and CDR2 SQIVND (reference sequence). V shed 8 bases and J shed 2 bases, with 12 bases lying between them. The CDR3 consists of 13 residues. CDR3 sequence: CASVDRRNTEAFF. The DNA of the CDR3 is TGTGCCAGTGTGGACCGGCGAAACACTGAAGCTTTCTTT.

V gene TRBV2 combines with J gene TRBJ1-6; D unresolved. The CDR3 runs to 13 residues. CDR1 is SNHLY and CDR2 is FYNNEI in the germline V gene. V was pared by 8 bases and J by 4 bases, with 9 bases between. As DNA, the CDR3 is TGTGCCAGCCGGTTCGATTATAATTCACCCCTCCACTTT. It codes for CASRFDYNSPLHF.

This chain connects TRBV7-6 to TRBJ1-4; 7 bases fit TRBD1. The CDR3 sequence is 16 residues long. Germline-derived CDR1 and CDR2 are SGHVS and FNYEAQ. Trimming at V came to 4 bases and at J to 5 bases, leaving 10 bases not matched to a gene. CDR3 region: CASSSISTGRNEKLFF. For the CDR3, the DNA is TGTGCCAGCAGCTCAATCTCGACAGGGCGAAATGAAAAACTGTTTTTT.

V is TRBV7-6 and J is TRBJ2-3, with 8 bases matching TRBD1. The V segment lost 3 bases and the J segment 3 bases; nucleotides outside the gene matches: 8. Germline V lookup: CDR1 SGHVS, CDR2 FNYEAQ. CDR3 length: 16 residues. The CDR3 DNA sequence: TGTGCCAGCAGCTTGAGGACAGGGTCAGAGACAGATACGCAGTATTTT. This gives the protein CASSLRTGSETDTQYF.

V gene TRBV29-1 combines with J gene TRBJ2-7, with D possibly called TRBD1 or TRBD2 (5 bases each). V lost 4 bases and J 5 bases, leaving 21 bases between the germline ends. The germline CDR1 and CDR2 sequences are SQVTM and ANQGSEA. The CDR3 covers 15 residues. The CDR3 DNA reads as TGCAGCGTTGCTGGGACGATAAATACACAGAACGAGCAGTACTTC. Translation: CSVAGTINTQNEQYF.

The chain couples TRBV6-5 to TRBJ2-1, with 8 bases that match TRBD2. Losses at the gene ends were 2 bases for V and 9 bases for J; bases not matched to a gene: 6. CDR3 length: 14 residues. CDR1 and CDR2 from the germline V gene are MNHEY and SVGAGI. The CDR3 DNA reads TGTGCCAGCAGTTACGAGCGGGGGTTGAGTGAGCAGTTCTTC. This codes for CASSYERGLSEQFF.

V is TRBV5-1 and J is TRBJ1-1; 8 bases agree with TRBD1. With V trimmed by 4 bases and J by 2 bases, 7 bases remained unmatched. Germline CDR1 and CDR2: SGHRS and YFSETQ. CDR3 length: 15 amino acids. CDR3 in DNA: TGCGCCAGCAGCCGCCAACAGGGGGGAAACACTGAAGCTTTCTTT. Amino acid sequence: CASSRQQGGNTEAFF.

This clone appeared once. J is TRBJ1-4 and V is TRBV30; D is unresolved. Trimming took 2 bases from V and 1 from J, leaving 11 bases between them. The CDR3 runs 15 residues. Germline loops: CDR1 GTSNPN, CDR2 SVGIG (reference sequence). The CDR3 sequence is CAWSRTVRTNEKLFF. The CDR3 DNA follows: TGTGCCTGGAGTCGTACAGTCCGAACTAATGAAAAACTGTTTTTT.

The chain joins TRBV18 to TRBJ2-5; TRBD1 matches 10 bases. V gave up 4 bases and J gave up 4 bases; unmatched junction bases: 6. The CDR3 length is 15 residues. Germline lookup yields CDR1 KGHSH and CDR2 LQKENI. The CDR3 region has the DNA TGTGCCAGCTCACTCCGACAGGGGGCTGGAGAGACCCAGTACTTC. Translated, it gives CASSLRQGAGETQYF.

The CDR3 DNA is TGTGCCAGCAGCCGGGGGTTTTTGGAAGAGACCCAGTACTTC. Its translation is CASSRGFLEETQYF. The chain links TRBV7-2 to TRBJ2-5; the D gene is possibly TRBD2 (6 bases). Trimming cost V 5 bases and J 3 bases, with 13 bases left between them. Germline assignment: CDR1 SGHTA and CDR2 FQGNSA. The CDR3 totals 14 residues.

The chain links TRBV5-1 to TRBJ1-4, with a possible D match to TRBD1 (6 bases). Germline values: CDR1 SGHRS, CDR2 YFSETQ. V was cut by 3 bases and J by 3 bases, with 18 bases left in between. This CDR3 comprises 17 residues. The chain's CDR3 is CASSSLGIGGPNEKLFF. The DNA of the CDR3 is TGCGCCAGCAGCTCGCTCGGAATAGGGGGACCTAATGAAAAACTGTTTTTT.

V is TRBV25-1 and J is TRBJ1-5, with a weak D call TRBD1 (6 bases). The CDR3 contains 17 residues. Trimming removed 3 bases from V and 0 bases from J, with 15 bases in between. Germline values: CDR1 MGHDK, CDR2 SYGVNS. This chain's CDR3 is CASSEDSPMYSNQPQHF. Written as DNA, the CDR3 is TGTGCCAGCAGTGAGGACAGCCCGATGTATAGCAATCAGCCCCAGCATTTT. Based on the CDR3 plus reference TRBV25-1 and TRBJ1-5, the full variable domain is EADIYQTPRYLVIGTGKKITLECSQTMGHDKMYWYQQDPGMELHLIHYSYGVNSTEKGDLSSESTVSRIRTEHFPLTLESARPSHTSQYLCASSEDSPMYSNQPQHFGDGTRLSIL.

The chain uses TRBV5-1 and TRBJ1-3; 7 nucleotides match TRBD1. Germline loops: CDR1 SGHRS, CDR2 YFSETQ. This CDR3 region has 14 residues. V was clipped by 3 bases and J by 2 bases; unmatched bases: 2. The CDR3 DNA follows: TGCGCCAGCAGCTACGGGACAGCTGGAAACACCATATATTTT. This encodes CASSYGTAGNTIYF. Full variable domain (remainder filled in from reference TRBV5-1 and TRBJ1-3): KAGVTQTPRYLIKTRGQQVTLSCSPISGHRSVSWYQQTPGQGLQFLFEYFSETQRNKGNFPGRFSGRQFSNSRSEMNVSTLELGDSALYLCASSYGTAGNTIYFGEGSWLTVV.

The CDR3 sequence is CATSRPGQGTDTQYF. The CDR3 DNA sequence: TGTGCCACCAGCAGACCGGGCCAGGGGACAGATACGCAGTATTTT. This chain joins TRBV15 and TRBJ2-3; tentative D call: TRBD1 (6 bases). The germline CDR1 and CDR2 sequences are LNHNV and YYDKDF (reference sequence). V lost 2 bases, J lost 3 bases, and 12 bases lay in between. CDR3 length equals 15 residues.

The chain employs TRBV4-1 and TRBJ2-7; D possibly corresponds to TRBD2 (5 bases). This CDR3 has 15 residues. The germline CDR1 and CDR2 sequences are MGHRA and YSYEKL. Between the trimmed V and J ends, which lost 4 bases and 5 bases, there was a span of 18 bases. The CDR3 loop is CASSPRERQAHEQYF. The CDR3, as DNA: TGCGCCAGCAGCCCCCGGGAACGTCAGGCCCACGAGCAGTACTTC.

V and J are TRBV5-1 and TRBJ2-7; D gene uncertain. The CDR3 has 13 amino acids. Trimming left V 0 bases short and J 6 bases short, with 10 bases between. Germline V gives CDR1 SGHRS, CDR2 YFSETQ. The CDR3 sequence: CASSLGQLGEQYF. CDR3 coding DNA: TGCGCCAGCAGCTTGGGGCAGTTGGGCGAGCAGTACTTC.

J is TRBJ1-2 and V is TRBV27, with TRBD1 matching 7 bases. CDR3 length equals 14 residues. V was pared by 5 bases and J by 5 bases, with 8 bases of the junction left unmatched. Germline CDR1 and CDR2: MNHEY and SMNVEV (reference sequence). The CDR3 DNA follows: TGTGCCAGCAGTCCGCAGGGACAGATGTATGGCTACACCTTC. Translated, it gives CASSPQGQMYGYTF.

The chain couples TRBV6-5 to TRBJ1-6; the match to TRBD1 covers 8 bases. Unmatched junction bases numbered 7, after V lost 6 bases and J lost 9 bases. CDR3 length: 14 amino acids. Germline V gene lookup returns CDR1 MNHEY and CDR2 SVGAGI. Written as DNA, the CDR3 is TGTGCCAGCAGAGCCTCAGGGGGCGGTTCACCCCTCCACTTT. Amino acids: CASRASGGGSPLHF.

The chain joins TRBV29-1 to TRBJ1-1; no clear D gene. This CDR3 has 13 residues. Germline V gives CDR1 SQVTM, CDR2 ANQGSEA. Trimming pared 4 bases from V and 0 bases from J, leaving 9 bases between. Written as DNA, the CDR3 is TGCAGCGTTGGCGATATGATGAACACTGAAGCTTTCTTT. Its translation is CSVGDMMNTEAFF.

The chain carries TRBV5-1 and TRBJ2-3; D call uncertain. There are 12 residues in the CDR3. The V end lost 0 bases, the J end lost 11 bases, and 10 bases lay between the germline ends. Germline V gene data show CDR1 as SGHRS and CDR2 as YFSETQ. CDR3 residues: CASSLGMERQYF. In nucleotides, the CDR3 is TGCGCCAGCAGCTTGGGAATGGAGAGGCAGTATTTT.

The DNA of the CDR3 is TGTGCCAGCAGCGTAGTGACAGGGGGAACTGAAGCTTTCTTT. It yields the protein CASSVVTGGTEAFF. The chain employs TRBV9 and TRBJ1-1, with 9 bases identical to TRBD1. Germline V lookup: CDR1 SGDLS, CDR2 YYNGEE. V was clipped by 0 bases and J by 5 bases; unmatched bases: 2. This CDR3 region has 14 residues. Looking up the rest from reference TRBV9 and TRBJ1-1 gives the full variable domain: DSGVTQTPKHLITATGQRVTLRCSPRSGDLSVYWYQQSLDQGLQFLIQYYNGEERAKGNILERFSAQQFPDLHSELNLSSLELGDSALYFCASSVVTGGTEAFFGQGTRLTVV.

A few counts support this clone. This chain connects TRBV11-2 to TRBJ1-2; TRBD1 might be the D (5 bases). Germline V gene sequence: CDR1 SGHAT, CDR2 FQNNGV. V lost 1 base and J lost 7, with 13 bases in between. The CDR3 loop spans 14 amino acids. The CDR3 loop is CASSLGDSKFGYTF. The CDR3, as DNA: TGTGCCAGCAGCTTAGGGGACTCTAAGTTTGGCTACACCTTC. Drawing the rest from reference TRBV11-2 and TRBJ1-2, the complete variable domain is EAGVAQSPRYKIIEKRQSVAFWCNPISGHATLYWYQQILGQGPKLLIQFQNNGVVDDSQLPKDRFSAERLKGVDSTLKIQPAKLEDSAVYLCASSLGDSKFGYTFGSGTRLTVV.

A few counts support this clone. The rearrangement links TRBV2 to TRBJ1-5; no definite D call. Trimming took 8 bases from V and 2 from J, leaving 13 bases between them. Germline V lookup: CDR1 SNHLY, CDR2 FYNNEI. This CDR3 is built from 14 residues. The CDR3 DNA follows: TGTGCCAGCGGGAGGCTTAATGGCAATCAGCCCCAGCATTTT. Translating gives CASGRLNGNQPQHF.